A selection of T cell receptor beta chains follows, all from one sample in a study of blood T cell repertoires in COVID-19. TCRdb's copy holds only in-frame clones and misses some; the assay was immunoSEQ multiplex PCR. Among tens of thousands of clones, 85% were seen once, and the ten largest hold approximately 3.9%. Sequencing input: peripheral blood. These receptors originate from a man between 60 and 70 years old with acute or convalescent COVID-19. CDR3s include the opening cysteine and the closing phenylalanine or tryptophan. Each record gives: J gene, D gene, clone size, V gene, CDR3 protein, CDR3 DNA. A D gene is named only where the DNA matches it firmly. Size is omitted from some rows. Given values are once, few, many or a class for expanded clones.

>TRBJ2-1|TRBD2|NA|TRBV14
CASSQTGGGSYNEQFF
TGTGCCAGCAGCCAGACCGGCGGGGGATCTTACAATGAGCAGTTCTTC
>TRBJ1-5|NA|NA|TRBV7-9
CATARTEGNQPQHF
TGTGCCACCGCACGGACAGAGGGCAATCAGCCCCAGCATTTT
>TRBJ2-3|NA|NA|TRBV5-4
CASRSRVANTDTQYF
TGTGCCAGCAGGTCGAGGGTAGCGAACACAGATACGCAGTATTTT
>TRBJ2-2|NA|NA|TRBV7-2
CASSVGQNTGELFF
TGTGCCAGCAGCGTGGGACAGAACACCGGGGAGCTGTTTTTT
>TRBJ1-3|NA|NA|TRBV7-2
CASSLRSQGRLGNTIYF
TGTGCCAGCAGCTTAAGGAGTCAGGGTAGATTAGGAAACACCATATATTTT
>TRBJ2-1|NA|NA|TRBV7-9
CASSLVQGQDEQFF
TGTGCCAGCAGCTTAGTCCAGGGTCAGGATGAGCAGTTCTTC
>TRBJ1-5|NA|NA|TRBV6-5
CASSYSAGKGNQPQHF
TGTGCCAGCAGTTACTCGGCGGGAAAAGGCAATCAGCCCCAGCATTTT
>TRBJ1-1|NA|few|TRBV6-2/TRBV6-3
CASSYFLGGNTEAFF
TGTGCCAGCAGTTACTTTCTGGGGGGGAACACTGAAGCTTTCTTT
>TRBJ1-5|NA|NA|TRBV4-1
CASSLTGGVSRNQPQHF
TGCGCCAGCAGCCTGACAGGTGGAGTGTCCCGCAATCAGCCCCAGCATTTT
>TRBJ2-7|TRBD2|NA|TRBV23-1
CASSQSAKFLAGVHRSYEQYF
TGCGCCAGCAGTCAATCTGCGAAATTCCTAGCGGGAGTTCACCGCTCCTACGAGCAGTACTTC
>TRBJ1-1|NA|NA|TRBV18
CASSPSGDTEAFF
TGTGCCAGCTCACCATCGGGTGACACTGAAGCTTTCTTT
>TRBJ1-3|NA|once|TRBV18
CASSLGTPGSGNTIYF
TGTGCCAGCTCACTTGGGACTCCCGGCTCTGGAAACACCATATATTTT
>TRBJ1-2|NA|NA|TRBV5-4
CASSLDPGYSYGYTF
TGTGCCAGCAGCTTGGATCCAGGGTATTCCTATGGCTACACCTTC
>TRBJ2-1|NA|NA|TRBV25-1
CAIAALQFYNEQFF
TGTGCCATCGCAGCGCTTCAATTTTACAATGAGCAGTTCTTC
>TRBJ1-2|TRBD1|NA|TRBV5-6
CASSSTDRGGGYTF
TGTGCCAGCAGCTCAACGGACAGGGGAGGTGGCTACACCTTC
>TRBJ2-6|TRBD1|NA|TRBV5-1
CASSLQGARANVLTF
TGCGCCAGCAGCTTACAGGGGGCCAGGGCCAACGTCCTGACTTTC
>TRBJ2-7|NA|few|TRBV7-8
CASSPVAAGKLYEQYF
TGTGCCAGCAGCCCGGTCGCGGCAGGGAAATTGTACGAGCAGTACTTC
>TRBJ2-3|NA|NA|TRBV12-3/TRBV12-4
CASSLGGPGTQYF
TGTGCCAGCAGTTTAGGGGGGCCCGGTACGCAGTATTTT
>TRBJ2-1|TRBD2|NA|TRBV5-1
CASSSSRLAGNYNEQFF
TGCGCCAGCAGCTCATCGAGACTAGCGGGAAACTACAATGAGCAGTTCTTC
>TRBJ2-2|NA|NA|TRBV6-2/TRBV6-3
CASSWDGGKAGELFF
TGTGCCAGCAGTTGGGACGGGGGAAAGGCCGGGGAGCTGTTTTTT
>TRBJ2-2|NA|NA|TRBV7-2
CASSQRSVRTAGELFF
TGTGCCAGCAGTCAGAGGTCGGTGCGAACGGCCGGGGAGCTGTTTTTT
>TRBJ2-1|TRBD2|NA|TRBV7-2
CASSPLAGGNYNEQFF
TGTGCCAGCAGCCCTTTAGCGGGGGGGAACTACAATGAGCAGTTCTTC
>TRBJ1-2|NA|NA|TRBV7-8
CASSSVNYGYTF
TGTGCCAGCAGCTCTGTTAACTATGGCTACACCTTC
>TRBJ1-6|NA|NA|TRBV15
CATSRDVPHGSSYNSPLHF
TGTGCCACCAGCAGAGATGTCCCACATGGGAGCTCCTATAATTCACCCCTCCACTTT
>TRBJ2-1|TRBD2|NA|TRBV9
CASSAARLAGVYNEQFF
TGTGCCAGCAGCGCCGCCCGACTAGCGGGGGTTTACAATGAGCAGTTCTTC
>TRBJ1-5|TRBD1|NA|TRBV6-5
CASRQTGVGQPQHF
TGTGCCAGCAGACAGACAGGGGTCGGTCAGCCCCAGCATTTT
>TRBJ2-7|TRBD2|NA|TRBV30
CAWRLAGVNEQYF
TGTGCCTGGAGGCTAGCGGGGGTTAACGAGCAGTACTTC
>TRBJ2-1|TRBD2|NA|TRBV5-6
CASSRGDEQFF
TGTGCCAGCAGCCGGGGGGATGAGCAGTTCTTC
>TRBJ2-3|TRBD2|NA|TRBV11-3
CASSLGALAGVNTQYF
TGTGCCAGCAGCTTAGGTGCCCTAGCGGGGGTCAATACGCAGTATTTT
>TRBJ2-6|NA|NA|TRBV30
CAWSRRGAGANVLTF
TGTGCCTGGAGCCGCCGCGGGGCTGGGGCCAACGTCCTGACTTTC
>TRBJ2-1|TRBD2|NA|TRBV11-2
CASGRSSGNEQFF
TGTGCCAGCGGAAGGTCTAGCGGAAATGAGCAGTTCTTC
>TRBJ2-2|TRBD1|NA|TRBV6-5
CASNLDRETGELFF
TGTGCCAGTAATCTGGACAGGGAAACCGGGGAGCTGTTTTTT
>TRBJ2-7|NA|NA|TRBV5-1
CASSEGGYEQYF
TGCGCCAGCAGCGAGGGGGGGTACGAGCAGTACTTC
>TRBJ1-5|NA|once|TRBV4-1
CASSQDGLKNQPQHF
TGCGCCAGCAGCCAAGACGGGTTAAAGAATCAGCCCCAGCATTTT